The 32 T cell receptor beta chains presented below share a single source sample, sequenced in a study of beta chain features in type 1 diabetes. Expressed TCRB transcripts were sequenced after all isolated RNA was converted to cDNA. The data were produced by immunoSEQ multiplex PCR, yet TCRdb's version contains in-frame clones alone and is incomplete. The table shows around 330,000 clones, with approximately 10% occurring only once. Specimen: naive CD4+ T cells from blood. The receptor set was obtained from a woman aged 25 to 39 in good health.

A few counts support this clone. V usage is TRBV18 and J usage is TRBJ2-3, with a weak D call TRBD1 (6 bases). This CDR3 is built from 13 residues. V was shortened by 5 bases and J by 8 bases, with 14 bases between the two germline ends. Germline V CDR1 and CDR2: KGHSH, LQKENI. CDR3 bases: TGTGCCAGCTCAGGCCGGGACATAAGTACGCAGTATTTT. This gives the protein CASSGRDISTQYF.

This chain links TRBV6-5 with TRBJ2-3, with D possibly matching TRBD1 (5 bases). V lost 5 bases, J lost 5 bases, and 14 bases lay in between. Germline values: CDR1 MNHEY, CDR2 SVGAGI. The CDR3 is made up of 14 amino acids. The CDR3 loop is CASSRPPGIDTQYF. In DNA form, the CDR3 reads TGTGCCAGCAGTCGACCTCCAGGGATAGATACGCAGTATTTT.

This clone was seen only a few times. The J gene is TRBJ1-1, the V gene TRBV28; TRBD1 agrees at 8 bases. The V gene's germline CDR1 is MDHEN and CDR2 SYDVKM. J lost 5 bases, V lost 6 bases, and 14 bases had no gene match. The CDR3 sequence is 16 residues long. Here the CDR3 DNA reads TGTGCCAGCAGCCCCATTACGAGGACAGGGAGAACTGAAGCTTTCTTT. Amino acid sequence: CASSPITRTGRTEAFF.

The CDR3, as DNA: TGTGCCAGCAGTTTAGTATCAGATCAGCCCCAGCATTTT. It is translated as CASSLVSDQPQHF. The chain links TRBV28 to TRBJ1-5; D ambiguous. V dropped 2 bases and J dropped 5 bases, with 7 bases sitting between them. CDR3 length equals 13 residues. Germline CDR1 and CDR2: MDHEN and SYDVKM. The whole variable domain, remainder taken from reference TRBV28 and TRBJ1-5, is DVKVTQSSRYLVKRTGEKVFLECVQDMDHENMFWYRQDPGLGLRLIYFSYDVKMKEKGDIPEGYSVSREKKERFSLILESASTNQTSMYLCASSLVSDQPQHFGDGTRLSIL.

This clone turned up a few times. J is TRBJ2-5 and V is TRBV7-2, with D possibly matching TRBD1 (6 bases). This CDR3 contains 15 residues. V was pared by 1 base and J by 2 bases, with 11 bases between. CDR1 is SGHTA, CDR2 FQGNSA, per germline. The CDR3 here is CASSLVSGDQETQYF. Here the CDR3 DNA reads TGTGCCAGCAGCTTAGTATCAGGGGATCAAGAGACCCAGTACTTC.

The CDR3 nucleotides read TGCAGCGTTGACCGGGAGGGTGGCGAGACCCAGTACTTC. This translates into CSVDREGGETQYF. The J gene is TRBJ2-5, the V gene TRBV29-1; 8 positions agree with TRBD2. The CDR3 is 13 amino acids. V shed 3 bases and J 5 bases; nucleotides not matched to a gene: 5. Germline V gene lookup returns CDR1 SQVTM and CDR2 ANQGSEA.

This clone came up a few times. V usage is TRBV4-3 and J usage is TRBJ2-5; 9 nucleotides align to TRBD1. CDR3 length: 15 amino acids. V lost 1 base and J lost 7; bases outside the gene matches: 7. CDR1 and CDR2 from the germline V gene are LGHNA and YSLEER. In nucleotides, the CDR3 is TGCGCCAGCAGCCAAGCTTTAGGGACAGGGTTGACCCAGTACTTC. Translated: CASSQALGTGLTQYF.

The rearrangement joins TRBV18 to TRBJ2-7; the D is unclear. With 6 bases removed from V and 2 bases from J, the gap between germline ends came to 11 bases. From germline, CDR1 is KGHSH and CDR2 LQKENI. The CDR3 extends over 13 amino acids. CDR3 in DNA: TGTGCCAGCTCCTTGACAAGCACCTACGAGCAGTACTTC. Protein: CASSLTSTYEQYF.

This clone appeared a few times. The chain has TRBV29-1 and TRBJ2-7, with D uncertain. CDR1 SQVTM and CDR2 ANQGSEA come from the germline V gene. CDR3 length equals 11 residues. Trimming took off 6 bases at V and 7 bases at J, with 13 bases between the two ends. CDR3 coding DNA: TGCAGCGTGGCCTACAGTTGGGAGCAGTACTTC. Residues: CSVAYSWEQYF.

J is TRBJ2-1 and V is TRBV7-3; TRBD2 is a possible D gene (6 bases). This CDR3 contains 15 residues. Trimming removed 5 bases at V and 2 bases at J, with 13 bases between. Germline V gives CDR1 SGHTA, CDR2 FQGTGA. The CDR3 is CASSLRGGTYNEQFF. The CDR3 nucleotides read TGTGCCAGCAGCCTAAGGGGCGGGACCTACAATGAGCAGTTCTTC. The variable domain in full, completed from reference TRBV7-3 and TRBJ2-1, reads GAGVSQTPSNKVTEKGKYVELRCDPISGHTALYWYRQSLGQGPEFLIYFQGTGAADDSGLPNDRFFAVRPEGSVSTLKIQRTERGDSAVYLCASSLRGGTYNEQFFGPGTRLTVL.

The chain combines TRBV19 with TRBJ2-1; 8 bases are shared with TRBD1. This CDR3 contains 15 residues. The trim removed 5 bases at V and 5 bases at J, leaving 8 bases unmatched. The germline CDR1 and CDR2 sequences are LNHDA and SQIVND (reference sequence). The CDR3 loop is CASSESGGAHNEQFF. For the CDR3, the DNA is TGTGCCAGTAGTGAATCAGGGGGCGCCCACAATGAGCAGTTCTTC.

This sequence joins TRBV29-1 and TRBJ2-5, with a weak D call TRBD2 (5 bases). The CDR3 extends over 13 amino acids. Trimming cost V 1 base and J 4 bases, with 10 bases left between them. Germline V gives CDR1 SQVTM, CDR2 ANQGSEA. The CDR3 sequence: CSVEVRARETQYF. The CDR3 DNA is TGCAGCGTTGAAGTGCGGGCCCGAGAGACCCAGTACTTC.

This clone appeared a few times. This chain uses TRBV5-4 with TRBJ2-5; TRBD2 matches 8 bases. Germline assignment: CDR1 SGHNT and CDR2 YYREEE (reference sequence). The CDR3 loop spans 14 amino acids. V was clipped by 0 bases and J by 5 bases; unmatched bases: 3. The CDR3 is CASSLAGGPETQYF. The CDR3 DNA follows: TGTGCCAGCAGCTTGGCGGGAGGGCCCGAGACCCAGTACTTC.

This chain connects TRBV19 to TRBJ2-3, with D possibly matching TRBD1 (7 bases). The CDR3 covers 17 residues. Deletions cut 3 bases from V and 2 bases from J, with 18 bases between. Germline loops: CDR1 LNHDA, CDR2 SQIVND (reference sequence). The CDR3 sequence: CASSIGIQGTSTDTQYF. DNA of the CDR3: TGTGCCAGTAGTATCGGGATACAGGGGACTTCCACAGATACGCAGTATTTT.

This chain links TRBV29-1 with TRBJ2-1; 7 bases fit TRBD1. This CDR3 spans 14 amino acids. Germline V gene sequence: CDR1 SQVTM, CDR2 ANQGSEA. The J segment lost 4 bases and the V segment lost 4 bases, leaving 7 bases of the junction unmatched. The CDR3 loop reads CSVVRGQGYNEQFF. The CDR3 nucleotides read TGCAGCGTTGTGAGGGGGCAGGGTTACAATGAGCAGTTCTTC.

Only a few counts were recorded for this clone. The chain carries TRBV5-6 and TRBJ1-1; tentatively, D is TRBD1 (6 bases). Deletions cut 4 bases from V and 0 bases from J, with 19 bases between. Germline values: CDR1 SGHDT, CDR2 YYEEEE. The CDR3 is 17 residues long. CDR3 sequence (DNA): TGTGCCAGCAGCCGAGGACAGACGACAATATTGAACACTGAAGCTTTCTTT. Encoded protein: CASSRGQTTILNTEAFF. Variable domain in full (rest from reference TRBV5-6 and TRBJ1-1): DAGVTQSPTHLIKTRGQQVTLRCSPKSGHDTVSWYQQALGQGPQFIFQYYEEEERQRGNFPDRFSGHQFPNYSSELNVNALLLGDSALYLCASSRGQTTILNTEAFFGQGTRLTVV.

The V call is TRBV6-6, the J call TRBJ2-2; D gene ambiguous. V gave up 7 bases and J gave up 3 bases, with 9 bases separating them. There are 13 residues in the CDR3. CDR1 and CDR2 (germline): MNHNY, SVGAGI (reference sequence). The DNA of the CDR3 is TGTGCCAGCACCCTCCCCCACACCGGGGAGCTGTTTTTT. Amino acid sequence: CASTLPHTGELFF.

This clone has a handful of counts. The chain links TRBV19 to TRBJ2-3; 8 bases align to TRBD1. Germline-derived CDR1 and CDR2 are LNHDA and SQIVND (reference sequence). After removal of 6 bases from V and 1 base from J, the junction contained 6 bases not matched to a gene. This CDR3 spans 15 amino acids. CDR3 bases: TGTGCCAGTAGGGGACAGGCATCCGGCACAGATACGCAGTATTTT. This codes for CASRGQASGTDTQYF.

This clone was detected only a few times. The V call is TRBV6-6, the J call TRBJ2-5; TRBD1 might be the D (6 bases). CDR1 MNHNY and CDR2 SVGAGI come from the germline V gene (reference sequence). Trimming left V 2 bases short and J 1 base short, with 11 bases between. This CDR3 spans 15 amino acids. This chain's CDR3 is CASSYQDSSQETQYF. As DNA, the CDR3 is TGTGCCAGCAGTTACCAGGACAGCAGCCAAGAGACCCAGTACTTC.

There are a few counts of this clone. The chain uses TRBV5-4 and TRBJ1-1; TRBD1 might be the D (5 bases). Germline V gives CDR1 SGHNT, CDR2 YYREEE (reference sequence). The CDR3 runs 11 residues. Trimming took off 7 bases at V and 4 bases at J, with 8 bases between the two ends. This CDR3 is CASGGGTEAFF. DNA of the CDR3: TGTGCCAGCGGCGGGGGCACTGAAGCTTTCTTT.

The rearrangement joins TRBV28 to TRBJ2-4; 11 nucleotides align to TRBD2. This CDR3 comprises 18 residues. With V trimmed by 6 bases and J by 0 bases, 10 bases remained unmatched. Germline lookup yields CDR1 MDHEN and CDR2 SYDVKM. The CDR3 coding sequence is TGTGCCAGCAGGCATTGGGGGACTAGCGGATTAGCCAAAAACATTCAGTACTTC. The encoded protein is CASRHWGTSGLAKNIQYF.

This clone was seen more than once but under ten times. Written as DNA, the CDR3 is TGTGCCAGCAGTGGCGGACAGGCTGGACCTCAGTACTTC. Translated, it gives CASSGGQAGPQYF. This chain links TRBV2 with TRBJ2-5, with 7 bases aligning to TRBD1. V lost 4 bases, J lost 11 bases, and 10 bases stayed unmatched. This CDR3 is built from 13 residues. The germline CDR1 and CDR2 sequences are SNHLY and FYNNEI.

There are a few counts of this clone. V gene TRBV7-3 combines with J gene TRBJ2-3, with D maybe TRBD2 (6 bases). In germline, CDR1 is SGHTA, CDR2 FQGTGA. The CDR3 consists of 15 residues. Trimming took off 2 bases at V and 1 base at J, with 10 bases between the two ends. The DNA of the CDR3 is TGTGCCAGCAGCTTAGGAGGGTTTGGCACAGATACGCAGTATTTT. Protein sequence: CASSLGGFGTDTQYF.

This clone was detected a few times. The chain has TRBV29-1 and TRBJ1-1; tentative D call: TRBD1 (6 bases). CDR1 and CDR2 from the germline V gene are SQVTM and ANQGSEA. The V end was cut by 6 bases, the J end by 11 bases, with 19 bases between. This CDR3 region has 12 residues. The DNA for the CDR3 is TGCAGCGTAAACAGGGATGGGCAGGGGGCTTTCTTT. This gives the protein CSVNRDGQGAFF.

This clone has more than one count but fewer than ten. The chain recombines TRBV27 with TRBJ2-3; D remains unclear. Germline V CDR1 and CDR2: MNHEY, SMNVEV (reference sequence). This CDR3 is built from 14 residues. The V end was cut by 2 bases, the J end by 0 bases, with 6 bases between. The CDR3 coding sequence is TGTGCCAGCAGTTTAGCGCATAGCACAGATACGCAGTATTTT. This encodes CASSLAHSTDTQYF.

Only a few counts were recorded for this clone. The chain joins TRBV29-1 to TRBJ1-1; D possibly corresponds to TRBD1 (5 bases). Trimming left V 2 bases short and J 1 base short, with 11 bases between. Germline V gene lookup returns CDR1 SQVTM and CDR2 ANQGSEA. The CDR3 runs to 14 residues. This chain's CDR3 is CSVETTGGNTEAFF. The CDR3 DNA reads TGCAGCGTTGAAACTACCGGGGGGAACACTGAAGCTTTCTTT.

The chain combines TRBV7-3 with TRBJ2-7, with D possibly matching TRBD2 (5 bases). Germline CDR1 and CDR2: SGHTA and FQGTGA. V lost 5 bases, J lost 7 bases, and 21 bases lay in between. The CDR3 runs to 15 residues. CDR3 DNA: TGTGCCAGCAGCCCCGAGGGCGCCGTTGTGGGTGAGCAGTACTTC. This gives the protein CASSPEGAVVGEQYF.

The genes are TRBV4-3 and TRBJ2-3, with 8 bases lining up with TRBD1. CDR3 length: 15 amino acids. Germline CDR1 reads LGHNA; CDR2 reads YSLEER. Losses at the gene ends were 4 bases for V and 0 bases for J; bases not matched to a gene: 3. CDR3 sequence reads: CASSRQGRSTDTQYF. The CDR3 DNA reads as TGCGCCAGCAGCCGACAGGGGCGAAGCACAGATACGCAGTATTTT.

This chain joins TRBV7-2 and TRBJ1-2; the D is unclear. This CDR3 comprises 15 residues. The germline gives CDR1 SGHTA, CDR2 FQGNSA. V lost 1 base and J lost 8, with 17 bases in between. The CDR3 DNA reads TGTGCCAGCAGCTTAGTTACGGGATGGGGAGAAGGCTACACCTTC. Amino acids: CASSLVTGWGEGYTF.

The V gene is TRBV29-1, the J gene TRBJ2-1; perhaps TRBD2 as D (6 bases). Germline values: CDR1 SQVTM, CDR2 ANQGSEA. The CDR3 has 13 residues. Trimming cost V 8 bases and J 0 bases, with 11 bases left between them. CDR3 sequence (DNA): TGCAGCTTTGGAGGGTCCTCCTACAATGAGCAGTTCTTC. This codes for CSFGGSSYNEQFF.

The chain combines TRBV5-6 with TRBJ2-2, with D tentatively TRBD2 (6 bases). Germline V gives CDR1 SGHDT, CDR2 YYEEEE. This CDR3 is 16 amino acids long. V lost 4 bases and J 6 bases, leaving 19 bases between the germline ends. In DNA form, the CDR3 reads TGTGCCAGCAGCCCACGGGGCGGGACCGTCCCCGGGGAGCTGTTTTTT. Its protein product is CASSPRGGTVPGELFF.

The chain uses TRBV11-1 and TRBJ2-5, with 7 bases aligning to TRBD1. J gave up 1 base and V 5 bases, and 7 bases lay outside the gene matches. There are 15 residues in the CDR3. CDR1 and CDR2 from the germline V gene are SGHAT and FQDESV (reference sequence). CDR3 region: CASSPRDSSQETQYF. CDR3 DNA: TGTGCCAGCAGCCCTCGGGACAGTTCCCAAGAGACCCAGTACTTC.